A selection of T cell receptor beta chains follows, all from one sample in a study of regulatory T cells in long-lasting Graves disease. Each CDR3 protein gets one entry after TCRdb re-called the multiplex PCR reads with MiXCR. The data show roughly 500,000 distinct CDR3 sequences, 20% to 25% seen once. The sequenced sample was peripheral blood mononuclear cells (PBMCs), obtained when the disease was refractory, from a patient treated with antithyroid drugs. The origin of the receptors is a female donor with Graves disease. Both conserved end residues are part of each CDR3. The order of the fields is J gene, clone size, V gene, D gene, CDR3 protein, CDR3 DNA. D genes are given only for firm matches. The size field is filled for only some rows; it gives once, few, many or a size class.

TRBJ1-4	-	TRBV19	TRBD1	CASNDRDEKLFF	TGTGCCAGTAACGACAGGGATGAAAAACTGTTTTTT
TRBJ1-2	few	TRBV6-1	-	CASTSRRGQQGYTF	TGTGCCAGCACCTCCCGGCGGGGGCAGCAGGGCTACACCTTC
TRBJ2-1	-	TRBV2	-	CASSEFDEQFF	TGTGCCAGCAGTGAATTCGATGAGCAGTTCTTC
TRBJ2-1	-	TRBV28	-	CASTRGYNEQFF	TGTGCCAGCACCAGGGGTTACAATGAGCAGTTCTTC
TRBJ1-6	-	TRBV5-1	-	CASSLTRLWTPNSPLHF	TGCGCCAGCAGCTTGACGAGACTCTGGACTCCTAATTCACCCCTCCACTTT
TRBJ1-1	few	TRBV5-1	-	CASGLDIRGLNTEAFF	TGCGCCAGCGGTTTGGACATCCGGGGATTGAACACTGAAGCTTTCTTT
TRBJ1-3	few	TRBV25-1	-	CASSRGGGGNTIYF	TGTGCCAGCTCCCGGGGGGGCGGTGGAAACACCATATATTTT
TRBJ2-5	many	TRBV15	-	CATSSGGWSETQYF	TGTGCCACCAGCAGTGGGGGATGGAGCGAGACCCAGTACTTC
TRBJ2-7	-	TRBV2	-	CASSGEDTYEQYF	TGTGCCAGCAGTGGCGAGGATACCTACGAGCAGTACTTC
TRBJ1-6	many	TRBV10-3	TRBD1	CAISEGQGNSSPLHF	TGTGCCATCAGTGAGGGACAGGGGAACAGTTCACCCCTCCACTTT
TRBJ1-6	-	TRBV11-2	-	CASSLGRSNSPLHF	TGTGCCAGCAGCTTGGGGCGGTCAAATTCACCCCTCCACTTT
TRBJ1-4	many	TRBV28	-	CASSLNYGDEKLFF	TGTGCCAGCAGTTTAAACTATGGGGATGAAAAACTGTTTTTT
TRBJ2-1	many	TRBV28	-	CASTPVYSYNEQFF	TGTGCCAGCACCCCAGTGTACTCCTACAATGAGCAGTTCTTC
TRBJ2-3	-	TRBV7-8	-	CASSLVSEDTQYF	TGTGCCAGCAGCTTAGTTTCCGAAGATACGCAGTATTTT
TRBJ1-2	few	TRBV27	-	CASSWTPRGDYGYTF	TGTGCCAGCAGTTGGACCCCCAGGGGAGACTATGGCTACACCTTC
TRBJ1-2	-	TRBV5-5	-	CASSFGQGMNYGYTF	TGTGCCAGCAGCTTCGGGCAGGGGATGAACTATGGCTACACCTTC
TRBJ2-5	many	TRBV20-1	-	CSAWKETQYF	TGCAGTGCCTGGAAAGAGACCCAGTACTTC
TRBJ2-7	few	TRBV30	-	CACPTGDEQYF	TGTGCCTGTCCCACCGGGGACGAGCAGTACTTC
TRBJ1-4	many	TRBV5-1	TRBD1	CASSRDRDNEKLFF	TGCGCCAGCAGCCGGGACAGGGACAATGAAAAACTGTTTTTT
TRBJ1-5	-	TRBV15	-	CATSELDWGGNQPQHF	TGTGCCACCAGCGAACTAGATTGGGGCGGCAATCAGCCCCAGCATTTT
TRBJ1-1	few	TRBV6-2/TRBV6-3	-	CASTMGWGTEAFF	TGTGCCAGCACCATGGGGTGGGGCACTGAAGCTTTCTTT
TRBJ2-5	-	TRBV18	TRBD2	CASSPPASGETQYF	TGTGCCAGCTCACCACCGGCTAGCGGAGAGACCCAGTACTTC
TRBJ2-5	-	TRBV7-9	-	CASSPDKAQETQYF	TGTGCCAGCAGCCCCGACAAGGCCCAAGAGACCCAGTACTTC